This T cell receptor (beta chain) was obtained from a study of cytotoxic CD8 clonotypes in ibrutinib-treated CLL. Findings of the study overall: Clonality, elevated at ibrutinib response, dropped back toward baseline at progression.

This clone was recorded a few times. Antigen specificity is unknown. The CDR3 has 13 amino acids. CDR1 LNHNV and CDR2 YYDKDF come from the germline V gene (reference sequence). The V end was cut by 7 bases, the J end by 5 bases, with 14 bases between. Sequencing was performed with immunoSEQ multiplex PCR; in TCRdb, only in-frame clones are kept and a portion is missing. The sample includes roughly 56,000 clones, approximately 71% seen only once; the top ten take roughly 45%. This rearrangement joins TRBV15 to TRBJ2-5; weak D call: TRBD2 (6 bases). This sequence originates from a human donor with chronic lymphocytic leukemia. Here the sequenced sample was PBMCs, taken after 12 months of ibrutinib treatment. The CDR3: CATNIGGTETQYF. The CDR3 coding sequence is TGTGCCACCAATATCGGCGGGACTGAGACCCAGTACTTC.